Listed here are 4 T cell receptor beta chains from one sample, sequenced in a study of T cell responses to AZD1222 COVID-19 vaccine. The assay was immunoSEQ multiplex PCR, and TCRdb's table has in-frame clones only and misses some. The data hold fewer than 200,000 clones, with over 80% observed a single time. The material sequenced was peripheral blood, taken on day 0 of AZD1222 vaccination. These TCRs come from an adult in good health.

This sequence joins TRBV27 and TRBJ2-3; 12 nucleotides match TRBD2. Per germline, CDR1 MNHEY and CDR2 SMNVEV (reference sequence). V shed 6 bases and J 5 bases; nucleotides not matched to a gene: 3. The CDR3 contains 14 residues. CDR3 coding DNA: TGTGCCAGCAGCCTGGGACTAGCGGGAGATACGCAGTATTTT. Translating gives CASSLGLAGDTQYF.

The chain couples TRBV12-5 to TRBJ1-1; D is ambiguous. CDR1 LGHNT and CDR2 FRNRAP come from the germline V gene. Between the trimmed V and J ends, which lost 2 bases and 6 bases, there was a span of 10 bases. The CDR3 is 13 amino acids. The CDR3 sequence: CASGLRPQAEAFF. The DNA for the CDR3 is TGTGCTAGTGGTTTGAGACCCCAGGCTGAAGCTTTCTTT.

This clone was recorded only once. This chain connects TRBV28 to TRBJ1-5, with D tentatively TRBD1 (5 bases). The CDR3 covers 16 residues. Germline CDR1 MDHEN, CDR2 SYDVKM. The V end lost 7 bases, the J end lost 0 bases, and 16 bases lay between the germline ends. CDR3 loop: CASTPWGGASNQPQHF. The CDR3 DNA reads TGTGCCAGCACCCCATGGGGCGGAGCTAGCAATCAGCCCCAGCATTTT.

V and J are TRBV7-9 and TRBJ1-1; D is perhaps TRBD1 (5 bases). Trimming removed 4 bases from V and 1 base from J, with 13 bases in between. The CDR3 spans 15 residues. CDR1 and CDR2 (germline): SEHNR, FQNEAQ (reference sequence). CDR3 sequence (DNA): TGTGCCAGCAGCTCCAGGGACCGACCGAACACTGAAGCTTTCTTT. This translates into CASSSRDRPNTEAFF.